One and the same sample provided the 4 T cell receptor beta chains below, sequenced in a study of cytomegalovirus exposure and HLA in healthy donors (TCRdb year 2017). Library creation used the immunoSEQ multiplex PCR assay. A mixture of 60 forward primers for TCR Vbeta segments and 13 reverse primers for TCR Jbeta segments was used in the multiplex PCR. TCRdb stores this immuneACCESS table with in-frame sequences only. Part of the clones is absent; in the studies checked, under half of the shortfall reflects unresolved V genes, and no reason is known for the rest. The sample's table lists a count of 68,000 or so clones. The ten largest clones represent 6.5% to 9% of the sample. Specimen: PBMCs. The receptors stem from a female donor in good health and CMV-seropositive.

The genes are TRBV7-6 and TRBJ2-2, with 8 bases matching TRBD2. The CDR3 loop spans 17 amino acids. Trimming cost V 5 bases and J 6 bases; bases outside gene matches: 14. Germline CDR1 SGHVS, CDR2 FNYEAQ. The CDR3 here is CASSPSSSGGRAGELFF. The DNA for the CDR3 is TGTGCCAGCAGCCCGAGCTCGAGCGGGGGCCGGGCCGGGGAGCTGTTTTTT.

The chain uses TRBV13 and TRBJ2-1; D possibly corresponds to TRBD1 (6 bases). The CDR3 runs to 15 residues. Germline V gene sequence: CDR1 PRHDT, CDR2 FYEKMQ (reference sequence). The V end was cut by 3 bases, the J end by 6 bases, with 15 bases between. The CDR3 DNA reads as TGTGCCAGCAGCTTCTTAGGGGGACCATTCAATGAGCAGTTCTTC. Residues: CASSFLGGPFNEQFF.

The chain couples TRBV28 to TRBJ2-1, with 12 bases aligning to TRBD2. V dropped 2 bases and J dropped 0; count of bases not matched to a gene: 8. Germline V gene sequence: CDR1 MDHEN, CDR2 SYDVKM. CDR3 length: 19 residues. The CDR3 DNA follows: TGTGCCAGCAGTTTACCCCTAGCGGGAGGGTTGAGCTCCTACAATGAGCAGTTCTTC. It is translated as CASSLPLAGGLSSYNEQFF.

This chain links TRBV7-2 with TRBJ2-3, with 13 nucleotides matching TRBD2. The CDR3 runs 17 residues. Germline CDR1 reads SGHTA; CDR2 reads FQGNSA. Losses at the gene ends were 5 bases for V and 4 bases for J; bases not matched to a gene: 9. CDR3 protein: CASSPQLGLAGSDTQYF. CDR3 coding DNA: TGTGCCAGCAGCCCCCAGCTGGGACTAGCGGGGTCAGATACGCAGTATTTT.